The 25 T cell receptor beta chains presented below share a single source sample, sequenced in a study of vaccination and CD4 T cells after COVID-19. No antigens are known for them. Treatment reported: roughly ten-day PBMC culture with coronavirus spike peptide pools or control peptides (ViraFEST assay). Sequenced with the Oncomine TCR Beta short-read assay was DNA taken from cultured CD4+ T cells. TCRdb passed the PCR reads through MiXCR, listing each CDR3 protein once. The table lists over 15,000 distinct CDR3 sequences, approximately 53% of them singletons. Source material: CD4+ T cells from blood, cultured in vitro. The receptors stem from a human donor who had recovered from COVID-19.

The rearrangement joins TRBV3-1 to TRBJ2-2; D is unresolved. CDR1 is LGHDT, CDR2 YNNKEL, per germline (reference sequence). The V gene lost 2 bases and the J gene lost 6 bases, with 10 bases spanning the gap. The CDR3 covers 14 residues. CDR3: CASSQSPSAGELFF. The CDR3 bases are TGTGCCAGCAGCCAAAGTCCCTCAGCCGGGGAGCTGTTTTTT.

The chain is built from TRBV11-2 and TRBJ2-2, with D perhaps TRBD1 or TRBD2 (5 bases each). Trimming took 5 bases from V and 0 from J, leaving 13 bases between them. Germline V gives CDR1 SGHAT, CDR2 FQNNGV. The CDR3 totals 16 residues. The CDR3, as DNA: TGTGCCAGCAGCCGAGGGGCCAGCACGAACACCGGGGAGCTGTTTTTT. It codes for CASSRGASTNTGELFF.

The CDR3 loop is CAWKAAVGYSPLHF. In DNA form, the CDR3 reads TGTGCCTGGAAGGCCGCGGTAGGCTATTCACCCCTCCACTTT. The chain has TRBV30 and TRBJ1-6; no clear D. This CDR3 is built from 14 residues. V was clipped by 4 bases and J by 8 bases, with 15 bases between them. Germline loops: CDR1 GTSNPN, CDR2 SVGIG (reference sequence).

The chain employs TRBV14 and TRBJ2-3, with D possibly being TRBD2 (8 bases). V gave up 6 bases and J gave up 0 bases, with 28 bases separating them. There are 20 residues in the CDR3. Per the germline V gene, CDR1 is SGHDN and CDR2 is FVKESK. The CDR3 bases are TGTGCCAGCAGTCAAAACCCCTTTAGCGGGACAGCAGCTAGCACAGATACGCAGTATTTT. As protein: CASSQNPFSGTAASTDTQYF. The entire variable domain, with the rest obtained from reference TRBV14 and TRBJ2-3, is as follows: EAGVTQFPSHSVIEKGQTVTLRCDPISGHDNLYWYRRVMGKEIKFLLHFVKESKQDESGMPNNRFLAERTGGTYSTLKVQPAELEDSGVYFCASSQNPFSGTAASTDTQYFGPGTRLTVL.

J is TRBJ1-4 and V is TRBV30; D is perhaps TRBD1 (5 bases). Between the trimmed V and J ends, which lost 1 base and 2 bases, there was a span of 8 bases. The CDR3 extends over 14 amino acids. Germline CDR1 and CDR2: GTSNPN and SVGIG (reference sequence). The chain's CDR3 is CAWSEGLTNEKLFF. CDR3 in DNA: TGTGCCTGGAGTGAGGGACTGACTAATGAAAAACTGTTTTTT.

This clonotype was found a few times. V usage is TRBV20-1 and J usage is TRBJ2-2, with D perhaps TRBD2 (6 bases). Germline V CDR1 and CDR2: DFQATT, SNEGSKA (reference sequence). This CDR3 contains 14 residues. V lost 3 bases and J 2 bases, leaving 10 bases between the germline ends. The CDR3: CSARRDSNTGELFF. CDR3 coding DNA: TGCAGTGCTAGGAGGGACTCCAACACCGGGGAGCTGTTTTTT.

The V and J genes are TRBV12-3 or TRBV12-4 and TRBJ2-7; no definite D call. Trimming cost V 5 bases and J 3 bases, with 20 bases left between them. The CDR3 covers 16 residues. The CDR3 spells CASSPPPGTIRYEQYF. The CDR3 DNA reads TGTGCCAGCAGTCCCCCACCCGGCACTATCCGCTACGAGCAGTACTTC.

This clonotype was counted a few times. The chain joins TRBV20-1 to TRBJ1-3; 8 bases agree with TRBD1. Per the germline V gene, CDR1 is DFQATT and CDR2 is SNEGSKA (reference sequence). V shed 6 bases, J shed 7 bases, and the junction held 14 bases outside the gene matches. This CDR3 has 15 residues. The CDR3 DNA reads as TGCAGTGCCCCCCCCCTTTCAGGGGGCGAGAACACCATATATTTT. The encoded protein is CSAPPLSGGENTIYF.

The chain carries TRBV15 and TRBJ1-3, with a weak D call TRBD1 (6 bases). The CDR3 consists of 16 residues. The germline gives CDR1 LNHNV, CDR2 YYDKDF (reference sequence). Trimming stripped 0 bases from V and 0 bases from J, with 9 bases between. CDR3 bases: TGTGCCACCAGCAGAGATAGGGGGGTCTCTGGAAACACCATATATTTT. Protein: CATSRDRGVSGNTIYF. The complete variable domain, with remaining parts taken from reference TRBV15 and TRBJ1-3, reads DAMVIQNPRYQVTQFGKPVTLSCSQTLNHNVMYWYQQKSSQAPKLLFHYYDKDFNNEADTPDNFQSRRPNTSFCFLDIRSPGLGDTAMYLCATSRDRGVSGNTIYFGEGSWLTVV.

Here the CDR3 DNA reads TGCAGTGCCCGCCCGGAGGGGGGGGACCTCCCAAAGGGAGGCTACACCTTC. Its translation: CSARPEGGDLPKGGYTF. The rearrangement uses TRBV20-1 and TRBJ1-2; perhaps TRBD1 as D (6 bases). The CDR3 extends over 17 amino acids. Between the trimmed V and J ends, which lost 6 bases and 8 bases, there was a span of 31 bases. Germline values: CDR1 DFQATT, CDR2 SNEGSKA (reference sequence).

This chain links TRBV27 with TRBJ2-5; 9 nucleotides match TRBD2. The length of the CDR3 is 16 residues. Unmatched junction bases numbered 7, after V lost 4 bases and J lost 1 base. Per germline, CDR1 MNHEY and CDR2 SMNVEV (reference sequence). CDR3 region: CASSSPSTSGQETQYF. The CDR3 bases are TGTGCCAGCAGTTCCCCCTCGACTAGCGGCCAAGAGACCCAGTACTTC.

The chain joins TRBV19 to TRBJ1-5; TRBD1 matches 11 bases. J was trimmed by 8 bases and V by 5 bases; bases with no gene match: 8. The CDR3 is made up of 15 amino acids. Per germline, CDR1 LNHDA and CDR2 SQIVND (reference sequence). CDR3: CASSVPGTGGEPQHF. In DNA, the CDR3 is TGTGCCAGTAGTGTCCCCGGGACAGGGGGTGAGCCCCAGCATTTT.

The V and J genes are TRBV2 and TRBJ2-4, with D unclear. Trimming cost V 6 bases and J 5 bases, with 5 bases left between them. This CDR3 is 11 amino acids long. Germline-derived CDR1 and CDR2 are SNHLY and FYNNEI. The CDR3 sequence is CASRAENIQYF. The CDR3 DNA reads as TGTGCCAGCAGAGCAGAAAACATTCAGTACTTC.

V usage is TRBV11-2 and J usage is TRBJ1-1, with 8 bases matching TRBD1. V shed 5 bases and J 8 bases; nucleotides not matched to a gene: 10. Germline-derived CDR1 and CDR2 are SGHAT and FQNNGV. CDR3 length: 14 amino acids. The CDR3 sequence: CASSRNPGQGEAFF. The CDR3 DNA follows: TGTGCCAGCAGCCGCAACCCAGGACAGGGAGAAGCTTTCTTT.

The chain uses TRBV19 and TRBJ1-6; possibly TRBD1 for D (6 bases). There are 14 residues in the CDR3. V lost 4 bases and J 9 bases, leaving 13 bases between the germline ends. Germline V lookup: CDR1 LNHDA, CDR2 SQIVND (reference sequence). CDR3 region: CASSTSDSRSPLHF. The CDR3 coding sequence is TGTGCCAGTAGTACCTCGGACAGTCGTTCACCCCTCCACTTT.

The rearrangement uses TRBV19 and TRBJ1-1; D is uncertain. There are 13 residues in the CDR3. Germline CDR1 reads LNHDA; CDR2 reads SQIVND (reference sequence). The V end was cut by 2 bases, the J end by 3 bases, with 7 bases between. CDR3 amino acids: CASSISADTEAFF. In DNA, the CDR3 is TGTGCCAGTAGTATATCAGCGGACACTGAAGCTTTCTTT.

This rearrangement joins TRBV7-3 to TRBJ2-6; D may be TRBD1 (5 bases). V was cut by 5 bases and J by 0 bases, with 11 bases left in between. The CDR3 length is 16 residues. The germline CDR1 and CDR2 sequences are SGHTA and FQGTGA. In DNA, the CDR3 is TGTGCCAGCAGCCCCGGACATATCTCTGGGGCCAACGTCCTGACTTTC. Translation: CASSPGHISGANVLTF.

This clonotype was seen only a few times. This chain uses TRBV2 with TRBJ2-3, with 9 bases lining up with TRBD2. The CDR3 has 16 amino acids. Trimming at V came to 2 bases and at J to 4 bases, leaving 7 bases not matched to a gene. Germline V CDR1 and CDR2: SNHLY, FYNNEI. The CDR3 DNA is TGTGCCAGCAGTGAAAAGAGGGCGGGAGGGGCAGATACGCAGTATTTT. This codes for CASSEKRAGGADTQYF.

The chain has TRBV20-1 and TRBJ1-5; D gene unclear. V was trimmed by 2 bases and J by 5 bases, leaving 7 bases between them. CDR3 length: 12 residues. CDR1 DFQATT and CDR2 SNEGSKA come from the germline V gene (reference sequence). CDR3: CSARREYQPQHF. In DNA form, the CDR3 reads TGCAGTGCTAGAAGGGAATATCAGCCCCAGCATTTT.

The J gene is TRBJ2-1, the V gene TRBV24-1; the D is unclear. The CDR3 is 11 residues long. Trimming left V 2 bases short and J 5 bases short, with 0 bases between. CDR1 is KGHDR and CDR2 is SFDVKD in the germline V gene. CDR3: CATSDYNEQFF. Written as DNA, the CDR3 is TGTGCCACCAGTGATTACAATGAGCAGTTCTTC.

This sequence joins TRBV20-1 and TRBJ1-5; D remains unclear. V was clipped by 3 bases and J by 4 bases, with 10 bases between them. There are 13 residues in the CDR3. Looked up from germline, CDR1 is DFQATT and CDR2 is SNEGSKA (reference sequence). The CDR3 reads CSARGVQNQPQHF. CDR3 in DNA: TGCAGTGCTAGGGGAGTGCAGAATCAGCCCCAGCATTTT.

The rearrangement uses TRBV19 and TRBJ1-5; no clear D. Germline V lookup: CDR1 LNHDA, CDR2 SQIVND (reference sequence). The CDR3 runs 14 residues. Deletions cut 7 bases from V and 0 bases from J, with 10 bases between. The CDR3 here is CASTPFDSNQPQHF. In DNA form, the CDR3 reads TGTGCCAGTACCCCGTTTGATAGCAATCAGCCCCAGCATTTT.

The chain links TRBV20-1 to TRBJ1-1, with 10 bases lining up with TRBD1. CDR3 size: 15 residues. Losses at the gene ends were 7 bases for V and 3 bases for J; bases not matched to a gene: 11. CDR1 and CDR2 (germline): DFQATT, SNEGSKA (reference sequence). The CDR3: CSVQTGGVSDTEAFF. The CDR3, as DNA: TGCAGTGTTCAGACAGGGGGCGTATCGGACACTGAAGCTTTCTTT.

This clonotype was recorded only once. V gene TRBV7-6 combines with J gene TRBJ1-6, with D uncertain. The CDR3 loop spans 12 amino acids. CDR1 is SGHVS and CDR2 is FNYEAQ in the germline V gene. V shed 5 bases and J shed 7 bases, with 6 bases lying between them. CDR3 DNA sequence: TGTGCCAGCAGCCCCCCCAATTCACCCCTCCACTTT. It translates to CASSPPNSPLHF.

The chain combines TRBV2 with TRBJ2-5; 7 bases line up with TRBD2. The germline V gene encodes CDR1 SNHLY and CDR2 FYNNEI. The CDR3 sequence is 15 residues long. V lost 1 base, J lost 5 bases, and 7 bases stayed unmatched. Here the CDR3 reads CASSEGVQGGETQYF. The CDR3 DNA reads TGTGCCAGCAGTGAAGGGGTCCAGGGAGGGGAGACCCAGTACTTC.